Following are 10 T cell receptor beta chains from one sample sequenced in a study of T cells in localized non-small cell lung cancer. Clones were sequenced by immunoSEQ multiplex PCR, and TCRdb holds only the in-frame ones, with some missing. The table lists tens of thousands of clones, 84% of them singletons. Sequenced material: peripheral blood, taken before any cancer treatment. Receptors were obtained from a man between 40 and 75 years old with stage I lung adenocarcinoma.

This clone has only one observation. The rearrangement uses TRBV5-1 and TRBJ1-4, with D possibly being TRBD1 (6 bases). Trimming shortened V by 4 bases and J by 5 bases, and 15 bases separated the two germline ends. CDR1 and CDR2 (germline): SGHRS, YFSETQ. This CDR3 is 15 amino acids long. The CDR3 protein is CASSRGGTGNEKLFF. CDR3 bases: TGCGCCAGCAGCAGAGGAGGAACAGGGAATGAAAAACTGTTTTTT.

The V and J genes are TRBV5-4 and TRBJ2-7; D is uncertain. The CDR3 sequence is 14 residues long. Trimming removed 0 bases at V and 2 bases at J, with 9 bases between. CDR1 is SGHNT, CDR2 YYREEE, per germline (reference sequence). CDR3 loop: CASSLDGFTYEQYF. The DNA for the CDR3 is TGTGCCAGCAGCTTGGACGGTTTCACCTACGAGCAGTACTTC.

CDR3 DNA: TGCGCCAGCAGCTCTTTGACCGCGACATATGGCTACACCTTC. Its translation: CASSSLTATYGYTF. This sequence joins TRBV5-1 and TRBJ1-2; D not resolved. The germline V and J ends were trimmed by 3 bases and 5 bases, with 14 bases remaining between them. Germline CDR1 and CDR2: SGHRS and YFSETQ. This CDR3 is 14 amino acids long.

The CDR3 is CASSWDRSGGYEQYF. The CDR3 nucleotides read TGTGCCAGTAGCTGGGACAGGTCCGGTGGGTACGAGCAGTACTTC. The chain couples TRBV19 to TRBJ2-7, with 8 bases matching TRBD1. This CDR3 is built from 15 residues. The junction had 11 bases not matched to a gene; V was cut back by 6 bases and J by 4 bases. Germline V lookup: CDR1 LNHDA, CDR2 SQIVND (reference sequence).

This chain connects TRBV25-1 to TRBJ2-1; 7 bases match TRBD2. The junction had 6 bases not matched to a gene; V was cut back by 0 bases and J by 13 bases. This CDR3 has 13 amino acids. CDR1 and CDR2 (germline): MGHDK, SYGVNS. The CDR3 protein is CASSEYSGEGQFF. The CDR3 DNA sequence: TGTGCCAGCAGTGAATATTCGGGGGAGGGCCAGTTCTTC. Variable domain in full (rest from reference TRBV25-1 and TRBJ2-1): EADIYQTPRYLVIGTGKKITLECSQTMGHDKMYWYQQDPGMELHLIHYSYGVNSTEKGDLSSESTVSRIRTEHFPLTLESARPSHTSQYLCASSEYSGEGQFFGPGTRLTVL.

The rearrangement uses TRBV27 and TRBJ1-5; no clear D gene. Germline lookup yields CDR1 MNHEY and CDR2 SMNVEV (reference sequence). This CDR3 has 13 residues. V lost 6 bases, J lost 6 bases, and 12 bases lay in between. The CDR3 region has the DNA TGTGCCAGCAGCAACCCAAAGGCTCAGCCCCAGCATTTT. As protein: CASSNPKAQPQHF.

J is TRBJ2-2 and V is TRBV7-2; 11 positions match TRBD1. V shed 5 bases and J 5 bases; nucleotides not matched to a gene: 13. Germline lookup yields CDR1 SGHTA and CDR2 FQGNSA. The CDR3 has 18 residues. The CDR3: CASSRFGGGQGATGELFF. CDR3 nucleotide sequence: TGTGCCAGCAGCCGTTTCGGAGGAGGACAGGGGGCGACCGGGGAGCTGTTTTTT. Full variable domain (missing parts from reference TRBV7-2 and TRBJ2-2): GAGVSQSPSNKVTEKGKDVELRCDPISGHTALYWYRQSLGQGLEFLIYFQGNSAPDKSGLPSDRFSAERTGGSVSTLTIQRTQQEDSAVYLCASSRFGGGQGATGELFFGEGSRLTVL.

This chain joins TRBV5-4 and TRBJ2-1; no firm D call. V lost 0 bases and J lost 7, with 11 bases in between. The CDR3 is made up of 14 amino acids. Germline V CDR1 and CDR2: SGHNT, YYREEE (reference sequence). CDR3 protein: CASSLAVRGNEQFF. Here the CDR3 DNA reads TGTGCCAGCAGCTTGGCCGTCCGAGGTAATGAGCAGTTCTTC.

V usage is TRBV7-3 and J usage is TRBJ2-2; D possibly matches TRBD1 or TRBD2 (5 bases each). The CDR3 sequence is 15 residues long. CDR1 is SGHTA and CDR2 is FQGTGA in the germline V gene. V gave up 5 bases and J gave up 3 bases, with 13 bases separating them. Written as DNA, the CDR3 is TGTGCCAGCAGCAGAAAGGGGACGGACACCGGGGAGCTGTTTTTT. This gives the protein CASSRKGTDTGELFF.

This chain connects TRBV6-5 to TRBJ2-7; D uncertain. Trimming pared 5 bases from V and 3 bases from J, leaving 8 bases between. The V gene's germline CDR1 is MNHEY and CDR2 SVGAGI. The CDR3 consists of 12 residues. This chain's CDR3 is CASSDEGYEQYF. The CDR3 bases are TGTGCCAGCAGTGATGAAGGCTACGAGCAGTACTTC.